This T cell receptor (beta chain) appears in the sequencing data of a study of cytomegalovirus exposure and HLA in healthy donors. V lost 4 bases and J 4 bases, leaving 13 bases between the germline ends. The CDR3 has 14 residues. CDR1 and CDR2 (germline): SGHNT, YYREEE (reference sequence). The PCR used 60 Vbeta and 13 Jbeta primers. Profiled with immunoSEQ multiplex PCR; TCRdb holds only in-frame clones, not every one. The sample includes under 170,000 clones, around 60% seen only once; the top ten take around 7.1%. The V and J genes are TRBV5-4 and TRBJ2-3; TRBD2 is a possible D gene (6 bases). The sequenced sample was PBMCs. This sequence originates from a woman aged 55-70 years in good health and CMV-seropositive. CDR3 residues: CASSPTRLADTQYF. The DNA of the CDR3 is TGTGCCAGCAGCCCGACTAGGTTGGCAGATACGCAGTATTTT.